This T cell receptor (beta chain) was found in a study of cytomegalovirus exposure and HLA in healthy donors. Primers for the PCR totalled 60 Vbeta and 13 Jbeta. Profiled with immunoSEQ multiplex PCR; TCRdb holds only in-frame clones, not every one. The sample lists some 140,000 clones; 65% to 85% were seen once. Study-wide findings and caveats: Later on, a genetic analysis was performed. It linked a missense variant in DCLRE1C with V- and J-gene trimming of TCR beta. Links to common viral pathogens appeared, in a later analysis, for several of the most significant clusters. Some V segments, including TRBV6-2 and TRBV6-3, were excluded as indistinguishable.

Notes on this clone: Its antigen is unknown.

Trimming cost V 0 bases and J 7 bases; bases outside gene matches: 3. Germline V gene data show CDR1 as SGHKS and CDR2 as YYEKEE (reference sequence). The CDR3 consists of 15 residues. This clonotype originated in a man younger than 35 in good health and CMV-seronegative. Material: PBMCs. V and J are TRBV5-5 and TRBJ1-4, with TRBD1 identical over 10 bases. The CDR3 protein is CASSLEGDRGEKLFF. The DNA of the CDR3 is TGTGCCAGCAGCTTGGAGGGGGACAGGGGTGAAAAACTGTTTTTT.